This TCR beta chain was identified during a study of identical twins. This clonotype came up a few times. TCRdb used MiXCR to reprocess the 5' RACE reads, holding one entry per CDR3 protein. The sample contains roughly 490,000 distinct CDR3 sequences, approximately 14% of which appear only once. Another study also made use of these data, one on yellow fever vaccine responses in identical twins.

This sequence originates from a woman under 30 in good health. Material: CD4+ T cells sorted from blood.

The CDR3 DNA sequence: TGTGCCAGCAGCCAACTAGCGGGGGCCGATAGCTCCTACAATGAGCAGTTCTTC. It yields the protein CASSQLAGADSSYNEQFF. The chain combines TRBV14 with TRBJ2-1, with 10 positions matching TRBD2. V lost 2 bases and J lost 0; bases outside the gene matches: 7. Germline V CDR1 and CDR2: SGHDN, FVKESK. The CDR3 consists of 18 residues.